This T cell receptor (beta chain) was profiled in a study of T cell changes during pregnancy in multiple sclerosis. Sequencing was performed with immunoSEQ multiplex PCR; in TCRdb, only in-frame clones are kept and a portion is missing. The table shows tens of thousands of clones, with approximately 94% occurring only once. Trimming removed 3 bases from V and 5 bases from J, with 22 bases in between. CDR1 is WNHNN and CDR2 is SYGVQD in the germline V gene (reference sequence). The CDR3 has 17 amino acids. The specimen comprised peripheral blood, sampled in the third trimester of pregnancy. This chain joins TRBV10-1 and TRBJ2-5, with D maybe TRBD2 (5 bases). The receptor's source is a female donor with multiple sclerosis, enrolled in a pregnancy study. This CDR3 reads CASSDPDRGLEWETQYF. The CDR3 DNA reads as TGCGCCAGCAGTGACCCAGACCGAGGACTTGAGTGGGAGACCCAGTACTTC.